The entry below describes one T cell receptor beta chain. The sample comes from a study of blood T cell repertoires in COVID-19. Authors' data handling: Amplification with reference gene primers provided the estimates of nucleated cell counts. The data were produced by immunoSEQ multiplex PCR, yet TCRdb's version contains in-frame clones alone and is incomplete. For V, J and clone size, that table is used; D and trimming come from the DNA. The sample consists of more than 100,000 clones, about four fifths of them appearing once. The germline CDR1 and CDR2 sequences are SGHTA and FQGTGA. Trimming removed 5 bases from V and 11 bases from J; junction bases left unmatched: 8. CDR3 length equals 12 residues.

Sequencing input: peripheral blood. This clonotype was obtained from a human donor in a cohort sampled during active COVID-19. V usage is TRBV7-3 and J usage is TRBJ1-1; 7 nucleotides match TRBD1. Here the CDR3 DNA reads TGTGCCAGCAGCCGGACCGGGACAGCGGCTTTCTTT. Protein product: CASSRTGTAAFF.